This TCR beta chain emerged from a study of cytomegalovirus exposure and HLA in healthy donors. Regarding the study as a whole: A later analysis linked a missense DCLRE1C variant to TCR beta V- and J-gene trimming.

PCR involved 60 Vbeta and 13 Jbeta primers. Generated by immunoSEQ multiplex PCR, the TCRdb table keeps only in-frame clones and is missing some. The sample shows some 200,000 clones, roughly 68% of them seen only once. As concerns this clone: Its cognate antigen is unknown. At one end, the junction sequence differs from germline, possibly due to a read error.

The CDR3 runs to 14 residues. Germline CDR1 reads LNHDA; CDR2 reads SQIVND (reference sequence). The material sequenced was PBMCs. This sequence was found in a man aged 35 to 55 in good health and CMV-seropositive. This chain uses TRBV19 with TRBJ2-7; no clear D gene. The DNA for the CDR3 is TGTGCCAGTAGTATAGCCGGTCGCTCCGACGAGCAGTACTTC. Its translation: CASSIAGRSDEQYF.